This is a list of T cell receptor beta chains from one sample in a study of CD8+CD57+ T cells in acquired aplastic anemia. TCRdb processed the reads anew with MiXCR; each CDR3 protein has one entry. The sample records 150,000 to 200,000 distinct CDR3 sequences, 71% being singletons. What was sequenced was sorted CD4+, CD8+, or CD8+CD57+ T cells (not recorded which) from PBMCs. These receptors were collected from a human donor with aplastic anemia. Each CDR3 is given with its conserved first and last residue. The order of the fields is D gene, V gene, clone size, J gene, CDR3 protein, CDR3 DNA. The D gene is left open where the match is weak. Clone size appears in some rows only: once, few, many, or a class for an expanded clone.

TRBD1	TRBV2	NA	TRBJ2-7	CASSEAGTGRNEQYF	TGTGCCAGCAGTGAAGCGGGGACAGGGCGGAACGAGCAGTACTTC
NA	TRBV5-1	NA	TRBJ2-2	CASSLDGGGELFF	TGCGCCAGCAGCTTGGACGGAGGCGGGGAGCTGTTTTTT
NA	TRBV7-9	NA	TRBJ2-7	CASSLDPASAVYEQYF	TGTGCCAGCAGCTTAGATCCGGCCAGTGCGGTTTACGAGCAGTACTTC
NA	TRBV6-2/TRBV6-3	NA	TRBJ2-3	CASSPSAVDTQYF	TGTGCCAGCAGCCCCAGCGCGGTGGATACGCAGTATTTT
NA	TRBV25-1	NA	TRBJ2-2	CASTTLYGELFF	TGTGCCAGCACCACACTTTACGGGGAGCTGTTTTTT
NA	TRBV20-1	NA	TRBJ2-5	CSARAGLQMETQYF	TGCAGTGCTAGAGCGGGATTACAGATGGAGACCCAGTACTTC
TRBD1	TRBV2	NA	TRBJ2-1	CASSTGQLYNEQFF	TGTGCCAGCAGTACGGGACAGCTATACAATGAGCAGTTCTTC
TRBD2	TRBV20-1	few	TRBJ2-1	CSAPGSGGPYSYNEQFF	TGCAGTGCCCCAGGGTCGGGAGGACCGTACTCCTACAATGAGCAGTTCTTC
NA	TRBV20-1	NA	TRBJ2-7	CSARDLAFSYEQYF	TGCAGTGCTAGAGACTTAGCGTTTTCCTACGAGCAGTACTTC
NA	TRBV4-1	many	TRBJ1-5	CASSPYRVNQPQHF	TGCGCCAGCAGCCCCTACAGGGTCAATCAGCCCCAGCATTTT
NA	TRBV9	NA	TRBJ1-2	CASSVDRNYYGYTF	TGTGCCAGCAGCGTTGACAGGAACTACTATGGCTACACCTTC
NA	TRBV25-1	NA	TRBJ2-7	CASSRSGTYEQYF	TGTGCCAGCAGTAGATCCGGGACTTACGAGCAGTACTTC
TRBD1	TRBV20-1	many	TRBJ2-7	CSARDRRVSYEQYF	TGCAGTGCGCGGGACAGGAGGGTTTCCTACGAGCAGTACTTC
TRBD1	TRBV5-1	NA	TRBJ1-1	CASSLDPLRTGYTEAFF	TGCGCCAGCAGCTTGGACCCGCTGAGGACAGGGTACACTGAAGCTTTCTTT
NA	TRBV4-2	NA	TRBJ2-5	CASSQVVDSQETQYF	TGTGCCAGCAGCCAAGTAGTGGACAGCCAAGAGACCCAGTACTTC
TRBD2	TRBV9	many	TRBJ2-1	CASNPSGGPRNEQFF	TGTGCCAGCAACCCTAGCGGGGGGCCGCGCAATGAGCAGTTCTTC